The next 25 T cell receptor beta chains were all read from a single sample in a study of human T cells and chemical hapten exposure. Time point described: pre-sensitization, week 0. Noted treatment: therapeutic diphenylcyclopropenone sensitization with weekly scalp DPC. TCRdb used MiXCR to reprocess the RACE reads, holding one entry per CDR3 protein. The table records about 260,000 distinct CDR3 sequences, approximately 8.6% of them present only once. The sample here was whole blood, taken in connection with sensitization to the hapten diphenylcyclopropenone (DPC). These TCRs come from a middle-aged woman with alopecia areata. Some clones in this sample may be carry-over from other donors' samples.

In this sample, this clonotype turned up a few times. This chain joins TRBV20-1 and TRBJ1-2; no clear D gene. CDR1 and CDR2 from the germline V gene are DFQATT and SNEGSKA (reference sequence). Trimming left V 6 bases short and J 3 bases short, with 11 bases between. The CDR3 runs 12 residues. The CDR3 sequence: CSAPIVHYGYTF. CDR3 DNA sequence: TGCAGTGCCCCTATTGTACACTATGGCTACACCTTC.

This clonotype has just a few counts. The chain joins TRBV19 to TRBJ2-3, with 10 bases fitting TRBD1. Unmatched junction bases numbered 5, after V lost 9 bases and J lost 5 bases. Germline CDR1 LNHDA, CDR2 SQIVND (reference sequence). The CDR3 contains 13 residues. CDR3 sequence: CASRGTGVDTQYF. CDR3 bases: TGTGCCAGCCGAGGGACAGGGGTAGATACGCAGTATTTT.

This clonotype has more than one count but fewer than ten. The V and J genes are TRBV5-1 and TRBJ2-1; 8 positions match TRBD2. The CDR3 runs 15 residues. Per the germline V gene, CDR1 is SGHRS and CDR2 is YFSETQ. V was pared by 3 bases and J by 1 base, with 3 bases of the junction left unmatched. In DNA, the CDR3 is TGCGCCAGCAGCTACTTAGCGGGATCCTACAATGAGCAGTTCTTC. Amino acids: CASSYLAGSYNEQFF.

The chain carries TRBV7-2 and TRBJ2-7; perhaps TRBD2 as D (5 bases). Between the trimmed V and J ends, which lost 5 bases and 6 bases, there was a span of 17 bases. Germline assignment: CDR1 SGHTA and CDR2 FQGNSA. CDR3 length: 14 residues. In DNA, the CDR3 is TGTGCCAGCAGCGCAAGAGGGATCAACTCCGAGCAGTACTTC. This gives the protein CASSARGINSEQYF.

This clonotype was detected only a few times. The rearrangement links TRBV12-3 or TRBV12-4 to TRBJ1-6; D is uncertain. The CDR3 has 14 amino acids. Between the trimmed V and J ends, which lost 5 bases and 9 bases, there was a span of 14 bases. CDR3 region: CASSPDRISSPLHF. The CDR3 nucleotides are TGTGCCAGCAGTCCTGACCGGATCTCTTCACCCCTCCACTTT.

The chain employs TRBV28 and TRBJ2-4; D remains unclear. There are 14 residues in the CDR3. CDR1 and CDR2 from the germline V gene are MDHEN and SYDVKM. Deletions cut 5 bases from V and 1 base from J, with 9 bases between. CDR3 nucleotides: TGTGCCAGCAGTCCGCAGATTGCCAAAAACATTCAGTACTTC. Its protein is CASSPQIAKNIQYF.

There are a few counts of this clonotype. The chain uses TRBV12-3 or TRBV12-4 and TRBJ2-7; D remains unclear. There are 14 residues in the CDR3. Deletions cut 5 bases from V and 0 bases from J, with 11 bases between. The CDR3 here is CASSGTRSSYEQYF. CDR3 DNA: TGTGCCAGCAGTGGTACTCGGAGCTCCTACGAGCAGTACTTC.

This clonotype came up a few times. The J gene is TRBJ1-5, the V gene TRBV5-1; D not resolved. The length of the CDR3 is 14 residues. CDR1 is SGHRS and CDR2 is YFSETQ in the germline V gene. The V end was cut by 4 bases, the J end by 3 bases, with 11 bases between. This chain's CDR3 is CASSLDGPNQPQHF. In DNA, the CDR3 is TGCGCCAGCAGCCTGGACGGGCCCAATCAGCCCCAGCATTTT.

This clonotype was recorded a few times. The CDR3 nucleotides are TGCAGTGCTCGAAGCGGGAGGGAGGCTGAGACCCAGTACTTC. Translation gives CSARSGREAETQYF. V usage is TRBV20-1 and J usage is TRBJ2-5; 10 bases fit TRBD2. Germline CDR1 and CDR2: DFQATT and SNEGSKA (reference sequence). V was clipped by 5 bases and J by 5 bases; unmatched bases: 8. The CDR3 consists of 14 residues.

The V gene is TRBV7-9, the J gene TRBJ1-1; no reliable D call. This CDR3 is built from 14 residues. Trimming took 4 bases from V and 1 from J, leaving 10 bases between them. Germline CDR1 SEHNR, CDR2 FQNEAQ (reference sequence). The CDR3: CASSSGLTNTEAFF. In DNA form, the CDR3 reads TGTGCCAGCAGCTCCGGACTAACGAACACTGAAGCTTTCTTT.

The V call is TRBV7-9, the J call TRBJ2-7; 11 nucleotides align to TRBD2. The germline V gene encodes CDR1 SEHNR and CDR2 FQNEAQ (reference sequence). CDR3 size: 15 residues. V lost 4 bases, J lost 2 bases, and 4 bases stayed unmatched. This CDR3 reads CASSSGTSGPYEQYF. CDR3 DNA: TGTGCCAGCAGCTCGGGGACTAGCGGTCCCTACGAGCAGTACTTC.

The chain recombines TRBV20-1 with TRBJ2-7; TRBD2 matches 13 bases. CDR1 and CDR2 (germline): DFQATT, SNEGSKA (reference sequence). This CDR3 is 13 amino acids long. Trimming cost V 6 bases and J 7 bases; bases outside gene matches: 6. CDR3 DNA sequence: TGCAGTGCACCGACTAGCGGGAGGACAGAGCAGTACTTC. Amino acids: CSAPTSGRTEQYF.

This clonotype was picked up a small number of times. This rearrangement joins TRBV4-2 to TRBJ1-3; weak D call: TRBD1 (6 bases). CDR3 length equals 14 residues. The V end was cut by 3 bases, the J end by 2 bases, with 8 bases between. The germline CDR1 and CDR2 sequences are LGHNA and YNFKEQ. CDR3 sequence reads: CASSQTGPGNTIYF. CDR3 DNA sequence: TGTGCCAGCAGCCAGACAGGACCTGGAAACACCATATATTTT.

The rearrangement joins TRBV20-1 to TRBJ1-2; D is perhaps TRBD1 (5 bases). This CDR3 is built from 14 residues. Germline V gene lookup returns CDR1 DFQATT and CDR2 SNEGSKA (reference sequence). The ends were cut back, 3 bases at V and 3 bases at J, with 14 bases in the middle. The CDR3 region is CSARDPQGDYGYTF. CDR3 nucleotide sequence: TGCAGTGCTAGGGACCCTCAGGGAGACTATGGCTACACCTTC.

A remark on this clonotype: A clone one base away is much larger, so this may be a read error. The chain employs TRBV7-2 and TRBJ1-5; 7 bases are a match to TRBD1. The CDR3 sequence is 15 residues long. CDR1 is SGHTA and CDR2 is FQGNSA in the germline V gene. Germline trimming cut 4 bases from V and 3 bases from J; bases unmatched to any gene: 6. Here the CDR3 reads CASSSRQGDNQPQHF. DNA of the CDR3: TGTGCCAGCAGCTCCCGACAGGGTGACAATCAGCCCCAGCATTTT.

The chain carries TRBV9 and TRBJ2-7; TRBD1 agrees at 10 bases. Germline V CDR1 and CDR2: SGDLS, YYNGEE. The CDR3 has 15 amino acids. Unmatched junction bases numbered 11, after V lost 4 bases and J lost 7 bases. Here the CDR3 reads CASSLRDRGPWEQYF. The DNA of the CDR3 is TGTGCCAGCAGCCTCCGGGACAGGGGTCCGTGGGAGCAGTACTTC.

This clonotype was observed a few times. This chain joins TRBV6-6 and TRBJ1-1, with D unresolved. Germline CDR1 MNHNY, CDR2 SVGAGI (reference sequence). CDR3 size: 17 residues. Between the trimmed V and J ends, which lost 0 bases and 1 base, there was a span of 15 bases. The CDR3 protein is CASSYSIPLTKNTEAFF. The CDR3, as DNA: TGTGCCAGCAGTTACTCGATACCTCTGACGAAGAACACTGAAGCTTTCTTT.

This clonotype was found many times. The chain carries TRBV7-9 and TRBJ2-7; D gene ambiguous. Trimming removed 1 base at V and 4 bases at J, with 5 bases between. The CDR3 extends over 12 amino acids. Germline assignment: CDR1 SEHNR and CDR2 FQNEAQ (reference sequence). CDR3 in amino acids: CASSLVEYEQYF. CDR3 nucleotide sequence: TGTGCCAGCAGCTTAGTTGAATACGAGCAGTACTTC. The complete variable domain, with remaining parts taken from reference TRBV7-9 and TRBJ2-7, reads DTGVSQNPRHKITKRGQNVTFRCDPISEHNRLYWYRQTLGQGPEFLTYFQNEAQLEKSRLLSDRFSAERPKGSFSTLEIQRTEQGDSAMYLCASSLVEYEQYFGPGTRLTVT.

This clonotype was seen a handful of times. V and J are TRBV5-1 and TRBJ2-1; D gene ambiguous. This CDR3 comprises 16 residues. V dropped 4 bases and J dropped 0 bases, with 14 bases sitting between them. Germline CDR1 SGHRS, CDR2 YFSETQ. CDR3 nucleotide sequence: TGCGCCAGCAGCCCTACAGCTAGTAGCTCCTACAATGAGCAGTTCTTC. Residues: CASSPTASSSYNEQFF.

The chain links TRBV28 to TRBJ1-4; D is uncertain. V was shortened by 5 bases and J by 5 bases, with 12 bases between the two germline ends. The CDR3 has 14 amino acids. Germline loops: CDR1 MDHEN, CDR2 SYDVKM. DNA for the CDR3: TGTGCCAGCAGTCCTTCACGGCTAAATGAAAAACTGTTTTTT. Protein sequence: CASSPSRLNEKLFF.

The table lists this clonotype with many counts. This CDR3 is CASSLASGNTGELFF. The CDR3 DNA reads as TGTGCCAGCAGCTTGGCTAGCGGGAACACCGGGGAGCTGTTTTTT. The genes are TRBV7-2 and TRBJ2-2; 7 bases align to TRBD2. The CDR3 sequence is 15 residues long. CDR1 is SGHTA and CDR2 is FQGNSA in the germline V gene. With 3 bases clipped from V and 1 base from J, the junction kept 2 bases outside the gene matches.

This clonotype was seen more than once but under ten times. V usage is TRBV9 and J usage is TRBJ1-1; D perhaps matches TRBD1 (5 bases). There are 17 residues in the CDR3. Germline V CDR1 and CDR2: SGDLS, YYNGEE. V gave up 2 bases and J gave up 4 bases, with 21 bases separating them. CDR3: CASSVMPGPPSGTEAFF. The CDR3 DNA reads as TGTGCCAGCAGCGTCATGCCGGGACCCCCTTCGGGCACTGAAGCTTTCTTT. Using reference TRBV9 and TRBJ1-1 for the parts outside the CDR3, the full variable domain is DSGVTQTPKHLITATGQRVTLRCSPRSGDLSVYWYQQSLDQGLQFLIQYYNGEERAKGNILERFSAQQFPDLHSELNLSSLELGDSALYFCASSVMPGPPSGTEAFFGQGTRLTVV.

V is TRBV5-1 and J is TRBJ1-3, with D perhaps TRBD1 (6 bases). Germline V gene data show CDR1 as SGHRS and CDR2 as YFSETQ. This CDR3 spans 14 amino acids. V was trimmed by 4 bases and J by 2 bases, leaving 10 bases between them. The CDR3 nucleotides read TGCGCCAGCAGCCCGGACAGCCCTGGAAACACCATATATTTT. Its translation: CASSPDSPGNTIYF.

This rearrangement joins TRBV29-1 to TRBJ2-1; D may match TRBD1 or TRBD2 (6 bases each). This CDR3 has 14 amino acids. Germline CDR1 SQVTM, CDR2 ANQGSEA. Trimming removed 2 bases at V and 9 bases at J, with 17 bases between. The CDR3 is CSVEQGPHGGEQFF. The CDR3, as DNA: TGCAGCGTTGAACAGGGGCCCCACGGGGGTGAGCAGTTCTTC.

This clonotype was observed a handful of times. The rearrangement links TRBV7-2 to TRBJ2-5; D ambiguous. V dropped 1 base and J dropped 0 bases, with 9 bases sitting between them. Germline CDR1 is SGHTA and CDR2 is FQGNSA. The CDR3 is 15 amino acids. The CDR3 nucleotides read TGTGCCAGCAGCTTAGTTCGGACGGACCAAGAGACCCAGTACTTC. Protein product: CASSLVRTDQETQYF.